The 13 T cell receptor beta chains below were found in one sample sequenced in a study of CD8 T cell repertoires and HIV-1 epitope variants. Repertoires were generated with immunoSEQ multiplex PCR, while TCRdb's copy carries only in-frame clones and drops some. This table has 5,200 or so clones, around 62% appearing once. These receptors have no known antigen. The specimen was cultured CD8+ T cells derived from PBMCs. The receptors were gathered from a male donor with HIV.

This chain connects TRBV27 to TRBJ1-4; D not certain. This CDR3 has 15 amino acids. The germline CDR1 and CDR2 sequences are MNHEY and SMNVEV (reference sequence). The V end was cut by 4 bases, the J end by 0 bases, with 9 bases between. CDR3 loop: CASSSQLATNEKLFF. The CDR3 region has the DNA TGTGCCAGCAGTTCACAACTCGCAACTAATGAAAAACTGTTTTTT.

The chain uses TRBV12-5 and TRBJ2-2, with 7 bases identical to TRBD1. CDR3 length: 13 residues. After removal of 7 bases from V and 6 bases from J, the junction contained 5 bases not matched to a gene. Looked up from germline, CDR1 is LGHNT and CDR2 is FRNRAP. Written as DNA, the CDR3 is TGTGCTAGTGCCAGACAGGGTCCCGGGGAGCTGTTTTTT. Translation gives CASARQGPGELFF.

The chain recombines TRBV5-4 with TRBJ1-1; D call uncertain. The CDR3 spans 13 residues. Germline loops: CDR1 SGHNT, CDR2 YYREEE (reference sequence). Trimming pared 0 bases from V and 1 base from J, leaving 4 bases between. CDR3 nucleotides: TGTGCCAGCAGCTTGGGGGGGAACACTGAAGCTTTCTTT. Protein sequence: CASSLGGNTEAFF.

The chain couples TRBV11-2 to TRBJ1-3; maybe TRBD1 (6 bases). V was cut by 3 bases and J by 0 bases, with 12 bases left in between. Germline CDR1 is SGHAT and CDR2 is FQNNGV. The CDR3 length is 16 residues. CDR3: CASSFGTGFSGNTIYF. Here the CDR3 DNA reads TGTGCCAGCAGCTTCGGAACAGGGTTCTCTGGAAACACCATATATTTT.

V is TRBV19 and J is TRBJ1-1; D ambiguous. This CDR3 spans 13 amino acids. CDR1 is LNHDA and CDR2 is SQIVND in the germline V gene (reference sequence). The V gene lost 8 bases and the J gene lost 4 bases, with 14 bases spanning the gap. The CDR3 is CASASGGITEAFF. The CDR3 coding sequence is TGTGCCAGTGCGTCGGGAGGGATCACTGAAGCTTTCTTT.

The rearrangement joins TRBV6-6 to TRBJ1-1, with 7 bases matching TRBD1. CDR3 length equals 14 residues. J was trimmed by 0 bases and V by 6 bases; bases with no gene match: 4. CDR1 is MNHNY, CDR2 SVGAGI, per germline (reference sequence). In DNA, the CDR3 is TGTGCCAGCAGCCGGACAGGCGTGAACACTGAAGCTTTCTTT. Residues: CASSRTGVNTEAFF.

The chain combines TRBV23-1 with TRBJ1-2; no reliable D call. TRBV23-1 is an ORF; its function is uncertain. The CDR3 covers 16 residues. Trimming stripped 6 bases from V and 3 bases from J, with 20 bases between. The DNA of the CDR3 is TGCGCCAGCAGCCAAGATCCCCCAGACTTGGACTATGGCTACACCTTC. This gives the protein CASSQDPPDLDYGYTF.

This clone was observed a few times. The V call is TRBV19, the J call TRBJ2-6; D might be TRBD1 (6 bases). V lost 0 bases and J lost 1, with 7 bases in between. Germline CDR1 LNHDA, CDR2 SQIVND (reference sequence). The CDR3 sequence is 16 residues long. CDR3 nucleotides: TGTGCCAGTAGTATAGATCAGGGGTCTGGGGCCAACGTCCTGACTTTC. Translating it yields CASSIDQGSGANVLTF.

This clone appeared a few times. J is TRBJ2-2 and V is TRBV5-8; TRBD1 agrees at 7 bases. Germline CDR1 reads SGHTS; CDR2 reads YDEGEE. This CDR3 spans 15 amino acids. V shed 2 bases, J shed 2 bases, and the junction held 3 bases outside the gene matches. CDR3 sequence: CASSFTGENTGELFF. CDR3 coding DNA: TGTGCCAGCAGCTTTACAGGGGAAAACACCGGGGAGCTGTTTTTT.

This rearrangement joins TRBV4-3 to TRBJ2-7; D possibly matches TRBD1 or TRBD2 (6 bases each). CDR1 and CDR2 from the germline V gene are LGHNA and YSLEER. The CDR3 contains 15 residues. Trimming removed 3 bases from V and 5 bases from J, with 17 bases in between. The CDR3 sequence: CASSHAQGGLHEQYF. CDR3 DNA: TGCGCCAGCAGCCACGCACAGGGAGGCCTTCACGAGCAGTACTTC.

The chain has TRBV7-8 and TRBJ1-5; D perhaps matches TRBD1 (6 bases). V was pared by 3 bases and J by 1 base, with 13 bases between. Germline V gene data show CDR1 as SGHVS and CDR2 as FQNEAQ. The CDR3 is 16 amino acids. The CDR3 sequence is CASSFWGAESNQPQHF. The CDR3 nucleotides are TGTGCCAGCAGCTTTTGGGGGGCTGAGAGCAATCAGCCCCAGCATTTT.

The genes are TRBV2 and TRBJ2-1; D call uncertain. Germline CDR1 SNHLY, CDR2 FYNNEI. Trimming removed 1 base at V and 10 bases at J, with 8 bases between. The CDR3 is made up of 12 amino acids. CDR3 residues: CASSEVRREQFF. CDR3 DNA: TGTGCCAGCAGTGAAGTCAGAAGGGAGCAGTTCTTC.

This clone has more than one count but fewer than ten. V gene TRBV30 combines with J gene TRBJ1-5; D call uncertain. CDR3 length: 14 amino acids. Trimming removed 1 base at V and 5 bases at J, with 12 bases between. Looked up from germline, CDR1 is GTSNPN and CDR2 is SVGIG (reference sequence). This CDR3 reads CAWSALNGDQPQHF. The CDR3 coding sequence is TGTGCCTGGAGTGCCCTTAATGGGGATCAGCCCCAGCATTTT. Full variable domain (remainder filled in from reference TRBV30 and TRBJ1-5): SQTIHQWPATLVQPVGSPLSLECTVEGTSNPNLYWYRQAAGRGLQLLFYSVGIGQISSEVPQNLSASRPQDRQFILSSKKLLLSDSGFYLCAWSALNGDQPQHFGDGTRLSIL.